This entry describes one T cell receptor beta chain. The data were taken from a study of control samples from healthy donors and cancer patients. Germline loops: CDR1 SGHTA, CDR2 FQGTGA. Trimming shortened V by 6 bases and J by 7 bases, and 16 bases separated the two germline ends. The CDR3 runs to 13 residues. The data were produced by immunoSEQ multiplex PCR, yet TCRdb's version contains in-frame clones alone and is incomplete. The sample yields about 410,000 clones, 75% to 95% seen once. Sequenced material: PBMCs. V usage is TRBV7-3 and J usage is TRBJ2-7, with no clear D. The sequence was obtained from a man aged 35-49 years with head and neck cancer. The CDR3 loop reads CASRNLDEKEQYF. Written as DNA, the CDR3 is TGTGCCAGCAGAAATCTAGACGAAAAAGAGCAGTACTTC.